What follows describes a single T cell receptor beta chain. Treatment denoted: 15 to 20 received Ad26.COV2.S at low or high dose, single or two shots; about five received placebo; per-sample allocation not given. Following the first vaccine or placebo injection, samples were taken on day 63. Germline V CDR1 and CDR2: LGHDT, YNNKEL (reference sequence). The ends were cut back, 5 bases at V and 2 bases at J, with 9 bases in the middle. This CDR3 spans 13 amino acids. This sample was taken from a study of Ad26.COV2.S vaccination and SARS-CoV-2 variants. Generated by immunoSEQ multiplex PCR, the TCRdb table keeps only in-frame clones and is missing some. The table shows roughly 420,000 clones, with around 89% occurring only once.

The clonotype was recovered from a person between 18 and 60 years old who received the Ad26.COV2.S COVID-19 vaccine or a placebo. The chain uses TRBV3-1 (or the pseudogene TRBV3-2) and TRBJ1-2; D perhaps matches TRBD1 (6 bases). The material sequenced was peripheral blood, taken in a trial of Ad26.COV2.S vaccine versus placebo. CDR3 sequence reads: CASSEGGNYGYTF. The CDR3 region has the DNA TGTGCCAGCAGCGAGGGGGGCAACTATGGCTACACCTTC.